Listed below are T cell receptor beta chains from one sample, sequenced in a study of regulatory T cells in long-lasting Graves disease. TCRdb called the multiplex PCR reads again in MiXCR, with one record for every CDR3 protein. Among about 320,000 distinct CDR3 sequences listed, about 20% were seen once. The material sequenced was peripheral blood mononuclear cells (PBMCs), taken at new diagnosis, from a patient treated with antithyroid drugs. Source of these receptors: a female donor with Graves disease. CDR3s include the opening cysteine and the closing phenylalanine or tryptophan. The D gene is left open where the match is weak. Rows may omit the clone size; those that give it use once, few, many or a size class.

d_gene: .
abundance: many
j_gene: TRBJ2-3
v_gene: TRBV6-1
CDR3aa: CASSEARPDTQYF
CDR3nt: TGTGCCAGCAGTGAAGCAAGGCCGGATACGCAGTATTTT

d_gene: .
abundance: many
j_gene: TRBJ1-1
v_gene: TRBV30
CDR3aa: CAWSPTQNTEAFF
CDR3nt: TGTGCCTGGAGTCCTACACAGAACACTGAAGCTTTCTTT

d_gene: TRBD2
abundance: many
j_gene: TRBJ2-3
v_gene: TRBV29-1
CDR3aa: CSARRREGLEDTQYF
CDR3nt: TGCAGCGCCCGAAGGCGGGAGGGCCTGGAAGATACGCAGTATTTT

d_gene: .
abundance: many
j_gene: TRBJ1-1
v_gene: TRBV7-9
CDR3aa: CASSLAVFTEAFF
CDR3nt: TGTGCCAGCAGCTTAGCCGTATTCACTGAAGCTTTCTTT

d_gene: TRBD1
abundance: .
j_gene: TRBJ1-5
v_gene: TRBV20-1
CDR3aa: CSARAGTGSNQPQHF
CDR3nt: TGCAGTGCTAGAGCCGGGACAGGGAGCAATCAGCCCCAGCATTTT

d_gene: .
abundance: .
j_gene: TRBJ2-3
v_gene: TRBV4-1
CDR3aa: CASSQAGASTDTQYF
CDR3nt: TGCGCCAGCAGCCAAGCGGGAGCCAGCACAGATACGCAGTATTTT

d_gene: .
abundance: many
j_gene: TRBJ1-2
v_gene: TRBV20-1
CDR3aa: CSARDFGSATTF
CDR3nt: TGCAGTGCTAGAGATTTCGGATCGGCCACCACCTTC

d_gene: .
abundance: .
j_gene: TRBJ2-1
v_gene: TRBV18
CDR3aa: CASSPWAGTYNEQFF
CDR3nt: TGTGCCAGCTCACCATGGGCGGGCACATACAATGAGCAGTTCTTC

d_gene: .
abundance: few
j_gene: TRBJ1-1
v_gene: TRBV20-1
CDR3aa: CSARGPSGTEAFF
CDR3nt: TGCAGTGCTAGAGGCCCTAGCGGCACTGAAGCTTTCTTT

d_gene: .
abundance: many
j_gene: TRBJ1-2
v_gene: TRBV6-2/TRBV6-3
CDR3aa: CASSTFFLGGAGYTF
CDR3nt: TGTGCCAGCAGTACATTCTTCTTGGGAGGGGCTGGCTACACCTTC

d_gene: TRBD2
abundance: many
j_gene: TRBJ2-7
v_gene: TRBV9
CDR3aa: CASSGTSGSYEQYF
CDR3nt: TGTGCCAGCAGCGGAACTAGCGGCTCCTACGAGCAGTACTTC

d_gene: .
abundance: many
j_gene: TRBJ2-3
v_gene: TRBV28
CDR3aa: CASSLLGPDTQYF
CDR3nt: TGTGCCAGCAGTTTGTTGGGCCCAGATACGCAGTATTTT

d_gene: TRBD1
abundance: .
j_gene: TRBJ1-1
v_gene: TRBV28
CDR3aa: CASSRSRTGTGGDRAFF
CDR3nt: TGTGCCAGCAGCCGAAGCCGAACCGGGACAGGGGGCGATAGGGCTTTCTTT

d_gene: TRBD1
abundance: many
j_gene: TRBJ2-1
v_gene: TRBV27
CDR3aa: CASSLGQGAGEQFF
CDR3nt: TGTGCCAGCAGTCTGGGACAGGGGGCAGGTGAGCAGTTCTTC

d_gene: .
abundance: many
j_gene: TRBJ1-6
v_gene: TRBV5-1
CDR3aa: CASTSDGGLYSPLHF
CDR3nt: TGCGCCAGCACCTCCGACGGAGGGTTATATTCACCCCTCCACTTT

d_gene: .
abundance: many
j_gene: TRBJ2-1
v_gene: TRBV5-6
CDR3aa: CASSPIDGTSPREQFF
CDR3nt: TGTGCCAGCAGCCCCATCGACGGGACTTCGCCCCGAGAGCAGTTCTTC

d_gene: .
abundance: many
j_gene: TRBJ2-2
v_gene: TRBV12-3/TRBV12-4
CDR3aa: CASSLGPGLPTTGELFF
CDR3nt: TGTGCCAGCAGTTTAGGGCCGGGACTCCCGACCACCGGGGAGCTGTTTTTT

d_gene: .
abundance: .
j_gene: TRBJ2-1
v_gene: TRBV2
CDR3aa: CASTRNPYNEQFF
CDR3nt: TGTGCCAGCACTCGGAACCCCTACAATGAGCAGTTCTTC

d_gene: TRBD2
abundance: many
j_gene: TRBJ2-2
v_gene: TRBV28
CDR3aa: CASSSRDYLRELFF
CDR3nt: TGTGCCAGCAGTTCCCGGGACTATCTCCGGGAGCTGTTTTTT

d_gene: TRBD1
abundance: .
j_gene: TRBJ1-4
v_gene: TRBV27
CDR3aa: CASSLGGQGGHPGFGKLFF
CDR3nt: TGTGCCAGCAGCTTGGGGGGACAGGGGGGCCACCCAGGGTTTGGAAAACTGTTTTTT

d_gene: .
abundance: many
j_gene: TRBJ1-1
v_gene: TRBV10-3
CDR3aa: CAISDRNTEAFF
CDR3nt: TGTGCCATCAGTGATCGGAACACTGAAGCTTTCTTT

d_gene: .
abundance: .
j_gene: TRBJ2-6
v_gene: TRBV6-1
CDR3aa: CASMMGGSGANVLTF
CDR3nt: TGTGCCAGTATGATGGGGGGCTCTGGGGCCAACGTCCTGACTTTC

d_gene: .
abundance: many
j_gene: TRBJ1-2
v_gene: TRBV5-4
CDR3aa: CASTFLRQNYGYTF
CDR3nt: TGTGCCAGCACCTTTCTTAGGCAGAACTATGGCTACACCTTC

d_gene: TRBD1
abundance: few
j_gene: TRBJ1-2
v_gene: TRBV20-1
CDR3aa: CSAAQGAPGYTF
CDR3nt: TGCAGTGCTGCGCAGGGGGCGCCCGGCTACACCTTC

d_gene: .
abundance: .
j_gene: TRBJ2-3
v_gene: TRBV7-9
CDR3aa: CASSSPMWEALTDTQYF
CDR3nt: TGTGCCAGCAGCTCACCTATGTGGGAGGCCCTCACAGATACGCAGTATTTT

d_gene: .
abundance: few
j_gene: TRBJ2-1
v_gene: TRBV27
CDR3aa: CASSSFKAPSSYNEQFF
CDR3nt: TGTGCCAGCAGTTCGTTTAAGGCCCCGAGCTCCTACAATGAGCAGTTCTTC

d_gene: .
abundance: many
j_gene: TRBJ2-7
v_gene: TRBV7-9
CDR3aa: CASSLGRQAEEQYF
CDR3nt: TGTGCCAGCAGCTTGGGCCGCCAAGCTGAGGAGCAGTACTTC

d_gene: .
abundance: many
j_gene: TRBJ2-3
v_gene: TRBV20-1
CDR3aa: CSARDPLAPRTDTQYF
CDR3nt: TGCAGTGCTAGAGATCCCCTAGCCCCACGCACAGATACGCAGTATTTT

d_gene: TRBD2
abundance: many
j_gene: TRBJ2-3
v_gene: TRBV16
CDR3aa: CASSPGLATDTQYF
CDR3nt: TGTGCCAGCAGTCCGGGACTAGCGACAGATACGCAGTATTTT

d_gene: TRBD2
abundance: .
j_gene: TRBJ2-1
v_gene: TRBV19
CDR3aa: CASSGLAGVEQFF
CDR3nt: TGTGCCAGTAGCGGACTAGCGGGAGTTGAGCAGTTCTTC

d_gene: TRBD1
abundance: many
j_gene: TRBJ1-2
v_gene: TRBV13
CDR3aa: CASSPTGARYTF
CDR3nt: TGTGCCAGCAGCCCAACAGGGGCGCGGTACACCTTC

d_gene: .
abundance: many
j_gene: TRBJ2-7
v_gene: TRBV7-9
CDR3aa: CAIETRGTSRFYEQYF
CDR3nt: TGTGCCATCGAAACTCGGGGGACTTCGAGGTTCTACGAGCAGTACTTC

d_gene: .
abundance: many
j_gene: TRBJ2-5
v_gene: TRBV7-8
CDR3aa: CASSSPHRLITQETQYF
CDR3nt: TGTGCCAGCAGCTCCCCTCACCGGCTGATAACCCAAGAGACCCAGTACTTC

d_gene: TRBD2
abundance: many
j_gene: TRBJ2-3
v_gene: TRBV20-1
CDR3aa: CSAAPGREGTDTQYF
CDR3nt: TGCAGTGCAGCCCCGGGACGGGAGGGCACAGATACGCAGTATTTT

d_gene: .
abundance: many
j_gene: TRBJ1-1
v_gene: TRBV30
CDR3aa: CAWGSTGTEAFF
CDR3nt: TGTGCCTGGGGATCCACAGGGACTGAAGCTTTCTTT

d_gene: .
abundance: many
j_gene: TRBJ2-3
v_gene: TRBV10-1
CDR3aa: CASSQLSPGPPGTQYF
CDR3nt: TGCGCCAGCAGCCAACTCTCCCCGGGGCCTCCCGGCACGCAGTATTTT

d_gene: TRBD1
abundance: many
j_gene: TRBJ2-2
v_gene: TRBV24-1
CDR3aa: CATSRDRENTGELFF
CDR3nt: TGTGCCACCAGCAGGGACAGGGAGAACACCGGGGAGCTGTTTTTT

d_gene: .
abundance: .
j_gene: TRBJ2-7
v_gene: TRBV28
CDR3aa: CASSPGRNEQYF
CDR3nt: TGTGCCAGCAGTCCCGGGCGCAACGAGCAGTACTTC

d_gene: TRBD2
abundance: .
j_gene: TRBJ2-1
v_gene: TRBV3-1
CDR3aa: CASSQRTSGHNEQFF
CDR3nt: TGTGCCAGCAGCCAAAGGACTAGCGGTCACAATGAGCAGTTCTTC

d_gene: .
abundance: many
j_gene: TRBJ2-2
v_gene: TRBV5-1
CDR3aa: CASSLSPGTGELFF
CDR3nt: TGCGCCAGCAGCTTGTCCCCGGGAACCGGGGAGCTGTTTTTT

d_gene: .
abundance: many
j_gene: TRBJ2-1
v_gene: TRBV7-9
CDR3aa: CASSSGFEQFF
CDR3nt: TGTGCCAGCAGCTCAGGGTTTGAGCAGTTCTTC

d_gene: .
abundance: many
j_gene: TRBJ1-1
v_gene: TRBV20-1
CDR3aa: CSARTQNTEAFF
CDR3nt: TGCAGTGCTAGGACCCAGAACACTGAAGCTTTCTTT

d_gene: .
abundance: many
j_gene: TRBJ2-2
v_gene: TRBV12-3/TRBV12-4
CDR3aa: CASSLAPFVADTGELFF
CDR3nt: TGTGCCAGCAGTTTAGCGCCATTCGTAGCAGACACCGGGGAGCTGTTTTTT

d_gene: TRBD2
abundance: .
j_gene: TRBJ2-5
v_gene: TRBV7-9
CDR3aa: CASSGRRMSRGGQETQYF
CDR3nt: TGTGCCAGCAGCGGGCGGAGGATGTCCCGGGGAGGGCAAGAGACCCAGTACTTC

d_gene: .
abundance: .
j_gene: TRBJ2-7
v_gene: TRBV10-3
CDR3aa: CAISESTGTPYEQYF
CDR3nt: TGTGCCATCAGTGAGTCTACAGGAACCCCCTACGAGCAGTACTTC

d_gene: TRBD1
abundance: few
j_gene: TRBJ2-7
v_gene: TRBV7-2
CDR3aa: CASSLFRDSSYEQYF
CDR3nt: TGTGCCAGCAGCTTATTCCGGGACAGTTCCTACGAGCAGTACTTC

d_gene: TRBD2
abundance: few
j_gene: TRBJ2-7
v_gene: TRBV18
CDR3aa: CASSTAGVNEQYF
CDR3nt: TGTGCCAGCTCGACAGCGGGAGTAAACGAGCAGTACTTC

d_gene: .
abundance: many
j_gene: TRBJ2-7
v_gene: TRBV9
CDR3aa: CASSPDQHEQYF
CDR3nt: TGTGCCAGCAGCCCGGATCAGCACGAGCAGTACTTC

d_gene: TRBD2
abundance: few
j_gene: TRBJ2-7
v_gene: TRBV2
CDR3aa: CASSIGTSGRIRVYEQYF
CDR3nt: TGTGCCAGCAGTATCGGGACTAGCGGGAGAATCAGGGTATACGAGCAGTACTTC

d_gene: .
abundance: many
j_gene: TRBJ2-1
v_gene: TRBV7-9
CDR3aa: CASSLFLLASSYNEQFF
CDR3nt: TGTGCCAGCAGCTTATTCCTCCTAGCGAGCTCCTACAATGAGCAGTTCTTC

d_gene: .
abundance: many
j_gene: TRBJ2-7
v_gene: TRBV6-1
CDR3aa: CASSAGPRPSQYF
CDR3nt: TGTGCCAGCAGTGCAGGACCGAGGCCGTCGCAGTACTTC

d_gene: .
abundance: many
j_gene: TRBJ1-6
v_gene: TRBV28
CDR3aa: CASSLQLLGGSPLHF
CDR3nt: TGTGCCAGCAGTCTACAGCTCCTTGGGGGTTCACCCCTCCACTTT

d_gene: .
abundance: many
j_gene: TRBJ1-1
v_gene: TRBV6-2/TRBV6-3
CDR3aa: CASTFTAGRTEAFF
CDR3nt: TGTGCCAGCACCTTTACGGCAGGGAGGACTGAAGCTTTCTTT

d_gene: TRBD1
abundance: many
j_gene: TRBJ1-5
v_gene: TRBV3-1
CDR3aa: CASSFGTGDQPQHF
CDR3nt: TGTGCCAGCAGCTTTGGGACAGGGGATCAGCCCCAGCATTTT

d_gene: TRBD2
abundance: many
j_gene: TRBJ2-5
v_gene: TRBV18
CDR3aa: CASSPVREEETQYF
CDR3nt: TGTGCCAGCTCACCAGTGCGGGAGGAAGAGACCCAGTACTTC

d_gene: TRBD1
abundance: many
j_gene: TRBJ1-2
v_gene: TRBV6-1
CDR3aa: CASTGYEGQGIDYGYTF
CDR3nt: TGTGCCAGCACAGGGTACGAGGGACAGGGGATCGACTATGGCTACACCTTC

d_gene: .
abundance: .
j_gene: TRBJ1-1
v_gene: TRBV11-2
CDR3aa: CASSTFRVNTEAFF
CDR3nt: TGTGCCAGCAGCACCTTCAGGGTGAACACTGAAGCTTTCTTT

d_gene: TRBD1
abundance: many
j_gene: TRBJ1-1
v_gene: TRBV6-2/TRBV6-3
CDR3aa: CAAGQFMNTEAFF
CDR3nt: TGTGCGGCGGGACAGTTCATGAACACTGAAGCTTTCTTT

d_gene: TRBD2
abundance: .
j_gene: TRBJ2-7
v_gene: TRBV29-1
CDR3aa: CSVRDYSYEQYF
CDR3nt: TGCAGCGTCCGGGACTACTCCTACGAGCAGTACTTC